This T cell receptor (beta chain) was captured by sequencing in a study of T cell repertoires in cytomegalovirus infection. Study-wide context: Newly reported HLA-C-restricted and thoroughly characterized HLA-B-restricted CMV epitopes were employed. It was the public TCR beta signatures that indicated both CMV infection and matching HLA type. Study-level results: Summed frequency of shared TCR beta families picked out CMV carriers who also had the relevant HLA.

Germline loops: CDR1 MGHRA, CDR2 YSYEKL. There are 15 residues in the CDR3. V gave up 1 base and J gave up 5 bases, with 14 bases separating them. In regard to this clonotype: Its antigen is not identified.

Each CDR3 protein is one row after TCRdb ran MiXCR on the reads. The table includes approximately 83,000 distinct CDR3 sequences, roughly 25% detected once. The sequence derives from a human donor in good health (CMV status not recorded). Some clones in this sample may be carry-over from other donors' samples. This sequence joins TRBV4-1 and TRBJ1-1; weak D call: TRBD1 (6 bases). Material: CD8+ T cells from cultured PBMCs, obtained from culture after CMV antigen stimulation. The CDR3: CASSQVGAGDTEAFF. CDR3 bases: TGCGCCAGCAGCCAAGTGGGGGCAGGGGATACTGAAGCTTTCTTT.